The rows below give T cell receptor beta chains drawn from one sample of a study of post-analysis software for immune sequencing data. TCRdb re-called the PCR reads through MiXCR, storing one row per CDR3 protein. The sample contains approximately 460,000 distinct CDR3 sequences, nearly 45% of which appear only once. The source material was blood. These receptors were collected from a girl aged 5 to 17 with multiple sclerosis. Each CDR3 is given with its conserved first and last residue. Each record gives: V gene, clone size, J gene, D gene, CDR3 DNA, CDR3 protein. A D gene is named only where the DNA matches it firmly. Part of the rows lack a size; the others show once, few, many or a class for expanded clones.

TRBV4-2	NA	TRBJ2-3	TRBD1	TGTGCCAGCAGCGCACAGGGGGAGTATTCCAGCACAGATACGCAGTATTTT	CASSAQGEYSSTDTQYF
TRBV4-1	NA	TRBJ1-1	TRBD1	TGCGCCAGCAGCCAACCGGGGACAGGGGACGGAAAAGCTTTCTTT	CASSQPGTGDGKAFF
TRBV5-4	NA	TRBJ2-1	NA	TGTGCCAGCACCCTCGGCCTCAGCTCCTACAATGAGCAGTTCTTC	CASTLGLSSYNEQFF
TRBV20-1	NA	TRBJ2-1	TRBD2	TGCAGTGCTGTCGCTCTTAGCGGGAGCTACAATGAGCAGTTCTTC	CSAVALSGSYNEQFF
TRBV28	once	TRBJ2-3	NA	TGTGCCGGCAGGGGTAGCCGGGACCGTCGTACAGATACGCAGTATTTT	CAGRGSRDRRTDTQYF
TRBV5-6	NA	TRBJ2-1	TRBD2	TGTGCCAGCAGCTTGGAAGCCTTAGCGGGAGCGAATGAGCAGTTCTTC	CASSLEALAGANEQFF
TRBV5-1	NA	TRBJ2-3	NA	TGCGCCAGCAGCGGACAACATCCGTCAGATACGCAGTATTTT	CASSGQHPSDTQYF
TRBV6-5	NA	TRBJ2-7	NA	TGTGCCAGCAGTTACTCGATAGGGGGGGAACTCGCCTACGAGCAGTACTTC	CASSYSIGGELAYEQYF
TRBV5-6	NA	TRBJ2-3	TRBD1	TGTGCCAGCAGGAGTACGGGACAGGGAAACACAGATACGCAGTATTTT	CASRSTGQGNTDTQYF
TRBV9	few	TRBJ2-3	TRBD2	TGTGCCAGCAGCCAGTCCGGGACTAGCGGGGATCTCACAGATACGCAGTATTTT	CASSQSGTSGDLTDTQYF